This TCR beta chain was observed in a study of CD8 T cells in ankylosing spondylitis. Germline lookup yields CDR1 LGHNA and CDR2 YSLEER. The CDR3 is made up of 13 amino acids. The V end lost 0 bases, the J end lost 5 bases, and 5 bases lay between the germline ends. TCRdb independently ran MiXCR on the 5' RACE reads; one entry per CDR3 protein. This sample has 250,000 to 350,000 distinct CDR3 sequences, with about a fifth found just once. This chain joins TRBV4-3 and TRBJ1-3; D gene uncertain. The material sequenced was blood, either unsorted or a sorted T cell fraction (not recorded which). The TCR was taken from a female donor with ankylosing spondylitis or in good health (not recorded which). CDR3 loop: CASSQDRRNTIYF. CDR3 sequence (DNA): TGCGCCAGCAGCCAAGATAGGCGAAACACCATATATTTT.